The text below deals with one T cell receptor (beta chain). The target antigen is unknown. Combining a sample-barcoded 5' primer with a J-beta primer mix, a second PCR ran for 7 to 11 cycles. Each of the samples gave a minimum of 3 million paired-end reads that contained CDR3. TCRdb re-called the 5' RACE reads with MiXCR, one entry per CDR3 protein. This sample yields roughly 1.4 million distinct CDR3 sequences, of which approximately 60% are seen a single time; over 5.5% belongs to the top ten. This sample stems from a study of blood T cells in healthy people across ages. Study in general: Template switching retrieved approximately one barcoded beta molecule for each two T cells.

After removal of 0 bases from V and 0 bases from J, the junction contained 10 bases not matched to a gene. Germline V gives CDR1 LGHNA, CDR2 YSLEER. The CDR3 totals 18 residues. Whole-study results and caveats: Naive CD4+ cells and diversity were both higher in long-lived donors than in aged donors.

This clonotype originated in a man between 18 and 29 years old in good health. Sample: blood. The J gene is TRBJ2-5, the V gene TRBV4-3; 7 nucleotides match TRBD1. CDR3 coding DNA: TGCGCCAGCAGCCAAGAGGGGACAGACTTCGGCTACCAAGAGACCCAGTACTTC. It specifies CASSQEGTDFGYQETQYF.